What follows describes a single T cell receptor beta chain. Its target is not known. These data belong to a study of cytomegalovirus exposure and HLA in healthy donors. Study-level points and caveats: Later, an analysis found that TCR clusters from the first cohort tended to co-occur in the approximately 130 validation repertoires.

Profiling relied on immunoSEQ multiplex PCR, and the TCRdb table lists in-frame clones only, not all of them. The sample includes about 120,000 clones, over 75% of them seen just once. V dropped 4 bases and J dropped 6; count of bases not matched to a gene: 8. The CDR3 has 15 residues. Germline assignment: CDR1 LNHDA and CDR2 SQIVND (reference sequence). The sample consisted of PBMCs. This TCR was sampled from a woman under 40 in good health and CMV-seropositive. The chain has TRBV19 and TRBJ1-2; 10 bases agree with TRBD1. CDR3 amino acids: CASSRPGQGTDGYTF. CDR3 bases: TGTGCCAGTAGTAGACCGGGACAGGGGACGGATGGCTACACCTTC.